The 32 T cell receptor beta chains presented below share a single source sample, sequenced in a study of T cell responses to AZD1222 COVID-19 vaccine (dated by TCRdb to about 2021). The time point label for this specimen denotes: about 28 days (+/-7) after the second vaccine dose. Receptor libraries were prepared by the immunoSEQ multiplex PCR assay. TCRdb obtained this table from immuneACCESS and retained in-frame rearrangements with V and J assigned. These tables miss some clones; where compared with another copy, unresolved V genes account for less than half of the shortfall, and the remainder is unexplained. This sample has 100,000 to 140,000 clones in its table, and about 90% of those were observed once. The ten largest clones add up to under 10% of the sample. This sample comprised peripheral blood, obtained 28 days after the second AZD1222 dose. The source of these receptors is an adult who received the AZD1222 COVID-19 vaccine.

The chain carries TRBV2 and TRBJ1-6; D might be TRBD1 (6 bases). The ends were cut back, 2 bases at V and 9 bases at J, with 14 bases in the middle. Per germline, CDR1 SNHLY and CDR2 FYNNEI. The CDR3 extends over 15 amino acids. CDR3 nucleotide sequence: TGTGCCAGCAGTGAATCGGTAAGAGGGGGTTCACCCCTCCACTTT. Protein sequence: CASSESVRGGSPLHF.

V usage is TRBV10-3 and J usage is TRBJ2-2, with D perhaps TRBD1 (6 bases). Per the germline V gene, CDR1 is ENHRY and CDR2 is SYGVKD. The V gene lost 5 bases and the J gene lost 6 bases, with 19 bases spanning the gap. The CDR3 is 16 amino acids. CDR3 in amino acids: CAISRALTGSAGELFF. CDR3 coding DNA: TGTGCCATCAGTCGGGCCCTTACAGGGAGCGCCGGGGAGCTGTTTTTT.

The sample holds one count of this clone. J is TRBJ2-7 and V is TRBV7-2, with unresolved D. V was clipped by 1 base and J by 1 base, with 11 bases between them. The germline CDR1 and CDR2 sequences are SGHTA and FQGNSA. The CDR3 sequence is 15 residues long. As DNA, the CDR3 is TGTGCCAGCAGCTTAGTTAATGAGCGATCCTACGAGCAGTACTTC. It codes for CASSLVNERSYEQYF.

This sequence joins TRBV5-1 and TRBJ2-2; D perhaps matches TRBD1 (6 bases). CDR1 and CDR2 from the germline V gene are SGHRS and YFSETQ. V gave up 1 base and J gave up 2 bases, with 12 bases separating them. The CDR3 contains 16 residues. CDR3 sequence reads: CASSLYTGYNTGELFF. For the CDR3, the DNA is TGCGCCAGCAGCTTGTATACAGGGTACAACACCGGGGAGCTGTTTTTT.

The CDR3: CASSLGGSTEAFF. The CDR3 DNA sequence: TGTGCCAGCAGCTTAGGAGGGTCCACTGAAGCTTTCTTT. This chain links TRBV7-8 with TRBJ1-1; no definite D call. V was cut by 1 base and J by 4 bases, with 7 bases left in between. Germline CDR1 and CDR2: SGHVS and FQNEAQ. This CDR3 is 13 amino acids long.

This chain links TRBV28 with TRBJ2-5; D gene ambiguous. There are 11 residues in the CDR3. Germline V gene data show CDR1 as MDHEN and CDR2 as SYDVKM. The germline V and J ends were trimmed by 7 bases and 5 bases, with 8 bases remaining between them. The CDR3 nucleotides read TGTGCCAGCACCGTGGGCGAGACCCAGTACTTC. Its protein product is CASTVGETQYF. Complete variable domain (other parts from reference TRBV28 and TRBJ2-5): DVKVTQSSRYLVKRTGEKVFLECVQDMDHENMFWYRQDPGLGLRLIYFSYDVKMKEKGDIPEGYSVSREKKERFSLILESASTNQTSMYLCASTVGETQYFGPGTRLLVL.

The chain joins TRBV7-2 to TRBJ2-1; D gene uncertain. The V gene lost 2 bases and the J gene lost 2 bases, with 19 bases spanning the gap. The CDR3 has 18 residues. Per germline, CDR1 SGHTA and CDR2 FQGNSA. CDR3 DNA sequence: TGTGCCAGCAGCTTAAGGCGGATGGGAACAACAGCCTACAATGAGCAGTTCTTC. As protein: CASSLRRMGTTAYNEQFF.

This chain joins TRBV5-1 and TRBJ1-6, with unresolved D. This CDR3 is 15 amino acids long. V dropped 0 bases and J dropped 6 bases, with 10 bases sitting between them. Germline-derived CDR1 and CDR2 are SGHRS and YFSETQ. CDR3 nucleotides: TGCGCCAGCAGCTTGGGGGTAGATATTAATTCACCCCTCCACTTT. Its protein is CASSLGVDINSPLHF.

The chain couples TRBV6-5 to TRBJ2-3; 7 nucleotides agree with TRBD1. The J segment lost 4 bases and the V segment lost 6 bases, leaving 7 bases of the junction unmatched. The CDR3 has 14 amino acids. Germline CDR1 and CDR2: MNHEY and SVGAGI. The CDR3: CASRDWTGPDTQYF. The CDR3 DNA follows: TGTGCCAGCAGGGACTGGACAGGCCCAGATACGCAGTATTTT.

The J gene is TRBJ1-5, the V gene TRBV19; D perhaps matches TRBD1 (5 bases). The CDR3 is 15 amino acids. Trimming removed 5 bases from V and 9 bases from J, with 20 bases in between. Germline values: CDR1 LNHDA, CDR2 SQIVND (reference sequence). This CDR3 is CASSLGTDVGGPQHF. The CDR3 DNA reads TGTGCCAGTAGTCTCGGGACCGACGTTGGCGGGCCCCAGCATTTT.

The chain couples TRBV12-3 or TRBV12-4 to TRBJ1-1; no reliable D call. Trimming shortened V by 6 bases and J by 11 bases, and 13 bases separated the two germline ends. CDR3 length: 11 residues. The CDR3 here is CASRTESHAFF. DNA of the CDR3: TGTGCCAGCAGGACTGAATCCCACGCTTTCTTT.

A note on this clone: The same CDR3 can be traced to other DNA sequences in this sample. Written as DNA, the CDR3 is TGTGCCAGCAGCTTAGACCGTCTTTCTTACGAGCAGTACTTC. This translates into CASSLDRLSYEQYF. The chain recombines TRBV11-2 with TRBJ2-7; D is ambiguous. The V gene lost 0 bases and the J gene lost 4 bases, with 10 bases spanning the gap. Germline CDR1 reads SGHAT; CDR2 reads FQNNGV. The CDR3 spans 14 residues.

The CDR3 DNA is TGTGCCAGCAGCCTCGCGGGAGATGGTCAGCCCCAGCATTTT. Translation: CASSLAGDGQPQHF. The chain couples TRBV5-4 to TRBJ1-5; D unclear. CDR1 and CDR2 (germline): SGHNT, YYREEE (reference sequence). The CDR3 has 14 residues. The V and J ends lost 4 bases and 6 bases respectively, with 14 bases between them. Drawing the rest from reference TRBV5-4 and TRBJ1-5, the complete variable domain is ETGVTQSPTHLIKTRGQQVTLRCSSQSGHNTVSWYQQALGQGPQFIFQYYREEENGRGNFPPRFSGLQFPNYSSELNVNALELDDSALYLCASSLAGDGQPQHFGDGTRLSIL.

This CDR3 is CAWSPGTGSNEKLFF. The CDR3 region has the DNA TGTGCCTGGAGTCCCGGGACAGGGAGTAATGAAAAACTGTTTTTT. The chain carries TRBV30 and TRBJ1-4, with TRBD1 matching over 9 bases. The CDR3 totals 15 residues. The trim removed 2 bases at V and 4 bases at J, leaving 5 bases unmatched. Per the germline V gene, CDR1 is GTSNPN and CDR2 is SVGIG (reference sequence).

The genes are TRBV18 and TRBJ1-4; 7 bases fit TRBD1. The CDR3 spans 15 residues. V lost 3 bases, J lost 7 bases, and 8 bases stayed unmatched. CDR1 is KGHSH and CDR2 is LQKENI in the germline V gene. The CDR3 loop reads CASSPRDSIREKLFF. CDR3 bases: TGTGCCAGCTCACCGAGGGACAGTATCCGTGAAAAACTGTTTTTT.

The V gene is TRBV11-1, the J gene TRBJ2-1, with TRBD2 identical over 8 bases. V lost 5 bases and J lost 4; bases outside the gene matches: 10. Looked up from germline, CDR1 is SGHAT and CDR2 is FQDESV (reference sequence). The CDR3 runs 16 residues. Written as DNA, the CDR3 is TGTGCCAGCAGCCCCAAGGGAGCGGGAGCATACAATGAGCAGTTCTTC. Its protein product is CASSPKGAGAYNEQFF.

In DNA form, the CDR3 reads TGTGCCAGCAGCTCCCGGGACAGGGGTTTTTCACCCCTCCACTTT. Its translation is CASSSRDRGFSPLHF. The chain recombines TRBV5-4 with TRBJ1-6; the match to TRBD1 covers 10 bases. V lost 3 bases to trimming and J lost 9 bases; unmatched junction nucleotides: 6. Germline CDR1 SGHNT, CDR2 YYREEE (reference sequence). The CDR3 loop spans 15 amino acids. The full variable domain, completed using reference TRBV5-4 and TRBJ1-6, is ETGVTQSPTHLIKTRGQQVTLRCSSQSGHNTVSWYQQALGQGPQFIFQYYREEENGRGNFPPRFSGLQFPNYSSELNVNALELDDSALYLCASSSRDRGFSPLHFGNGTRLTVT.

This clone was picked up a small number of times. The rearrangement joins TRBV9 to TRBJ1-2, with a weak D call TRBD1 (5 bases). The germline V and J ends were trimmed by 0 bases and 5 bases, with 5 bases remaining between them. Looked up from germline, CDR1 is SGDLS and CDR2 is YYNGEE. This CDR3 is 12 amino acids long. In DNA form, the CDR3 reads TGTGCCAGCAGCGTAGGACAGTATGGCTACACCTTC. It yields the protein CASSVGQYGYTF. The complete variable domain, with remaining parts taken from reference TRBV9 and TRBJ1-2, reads DSGVTQTPKHLITATGQRVTLRCSPRSGDLSVYWYQQSLDQGLQFLIQYYNGEERAKGNILERFSAQQFPDLHSELNLSSLELGDSALYFCASSVGQYGYTFGSGTRLTVV.

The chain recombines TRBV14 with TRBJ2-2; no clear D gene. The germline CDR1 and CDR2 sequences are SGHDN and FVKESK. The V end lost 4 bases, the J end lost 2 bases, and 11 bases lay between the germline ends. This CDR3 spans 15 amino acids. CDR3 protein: CASSPVTQNTGELFF. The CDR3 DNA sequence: TGTGCCAGCAGCCCTGTGACACAAAACACCGGGGAGCTGTTTTTT. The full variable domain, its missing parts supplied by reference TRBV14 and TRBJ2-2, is EAGVTQFPSHSVIEKGQTVTLRCDPISGHDNLYWYRRVMGKEIKFLLHFVKESKQDESGMPNNRFLAERTGGTYSTLKVQPAELEDSGVYFCASSPVTQNTGELFFGEGSRLTVL.

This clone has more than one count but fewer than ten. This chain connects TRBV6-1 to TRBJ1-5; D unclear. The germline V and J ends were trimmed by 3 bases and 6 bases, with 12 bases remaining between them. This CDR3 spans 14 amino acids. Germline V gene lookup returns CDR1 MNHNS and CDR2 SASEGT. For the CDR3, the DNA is TGTGCCAGCAGTGATACAAGGGCGACTCAGCCCCAGCATTTT. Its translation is CASSDTRATQPQHF.

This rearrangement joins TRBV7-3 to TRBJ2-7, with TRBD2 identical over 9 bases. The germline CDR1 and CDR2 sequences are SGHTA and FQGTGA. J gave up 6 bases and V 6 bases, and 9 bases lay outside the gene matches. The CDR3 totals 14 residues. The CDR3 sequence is CASRKLRAGGEQYF. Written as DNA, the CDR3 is TGTGCCAGCAGGAAGTTGAGAGCGGGAGGCGAGCAGTACTTC.

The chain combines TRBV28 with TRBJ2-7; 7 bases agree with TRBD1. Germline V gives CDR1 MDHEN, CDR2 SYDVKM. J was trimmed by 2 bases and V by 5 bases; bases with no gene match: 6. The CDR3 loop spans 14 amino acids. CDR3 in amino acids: CASSNRGLPYEQYF. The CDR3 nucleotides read TGTGCCAGCAGTAACAGGGGTTTACCCTACGAGCAGTACTTC.

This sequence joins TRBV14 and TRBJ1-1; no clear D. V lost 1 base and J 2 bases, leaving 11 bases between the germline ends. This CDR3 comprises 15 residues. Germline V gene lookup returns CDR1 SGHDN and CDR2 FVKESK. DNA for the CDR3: TGTGCCAGCAGCCAAGTTCGAACAGCAAACACTGAAGCTTTCTTT. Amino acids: CASSQVRTANTEAFF.

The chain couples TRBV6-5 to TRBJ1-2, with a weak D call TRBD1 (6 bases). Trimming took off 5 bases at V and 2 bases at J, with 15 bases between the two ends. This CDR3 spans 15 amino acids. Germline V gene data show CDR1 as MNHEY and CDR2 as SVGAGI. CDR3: CASSPQGMENYGYTF. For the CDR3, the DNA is TGTGCCAGCAGTCCACAGGGTATGGAGAACTATGGCTACACCTTC.

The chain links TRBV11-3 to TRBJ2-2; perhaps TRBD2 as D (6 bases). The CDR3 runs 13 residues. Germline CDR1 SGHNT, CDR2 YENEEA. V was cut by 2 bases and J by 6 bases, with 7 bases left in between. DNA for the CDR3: TGTGCCAGCAGCTTAACTAGCCCCGGGGAGCTGTTTTTT. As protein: CASSLTSPGELFF.

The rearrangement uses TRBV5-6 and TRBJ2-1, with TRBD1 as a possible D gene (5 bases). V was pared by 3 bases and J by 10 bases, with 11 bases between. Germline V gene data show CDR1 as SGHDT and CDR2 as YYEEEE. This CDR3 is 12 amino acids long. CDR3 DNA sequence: TGTGCCAGCAGCTCCCAGGGCAGGGAGCAGTTCTTC. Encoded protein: CASSSQGREQFF.

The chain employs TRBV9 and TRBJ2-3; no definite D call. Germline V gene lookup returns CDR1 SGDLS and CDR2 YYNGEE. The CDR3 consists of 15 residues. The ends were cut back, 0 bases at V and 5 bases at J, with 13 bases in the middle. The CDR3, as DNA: TGTGCCAGCAGCGTAGCGGCAGGACGAAGAGATACGCAGTATTTT. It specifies CASSVAAGRRDTQYF. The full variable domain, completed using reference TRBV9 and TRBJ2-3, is DSGVTQTPKHLITATGQRVTLRCSPRSGDLSVYWYQQSLDQGLQFLIQYYNGEERAKGNILERFSAQQFPDLHSELNLSSLELGDSALYFCASSVAAGRRDTQYFGPGTRLTVL.

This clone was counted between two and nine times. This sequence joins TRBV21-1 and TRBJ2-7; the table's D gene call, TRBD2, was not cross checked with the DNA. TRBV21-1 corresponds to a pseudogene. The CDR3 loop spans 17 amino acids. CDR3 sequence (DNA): TGTGCCAGCAGCAAAATAGGAAAGCGGGAGGGCAATCACGAGCAGTACTTC. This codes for CASSKIGKREGNHEQYF.

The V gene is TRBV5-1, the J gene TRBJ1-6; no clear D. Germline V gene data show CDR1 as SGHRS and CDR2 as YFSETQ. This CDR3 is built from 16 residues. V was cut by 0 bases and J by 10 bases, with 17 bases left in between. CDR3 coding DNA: TGCGCCAGCAGCTTGGAGTCAGCCAGGTCGAACTCACCCCTCCACTTT. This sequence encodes CASSLESARSNSPLHF.

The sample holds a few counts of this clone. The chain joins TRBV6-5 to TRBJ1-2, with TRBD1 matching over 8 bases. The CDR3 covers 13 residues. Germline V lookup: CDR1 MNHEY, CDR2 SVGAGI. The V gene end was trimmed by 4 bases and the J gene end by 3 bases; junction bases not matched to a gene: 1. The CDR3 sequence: CASSSGGYYGYTF. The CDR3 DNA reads TGTGCCAGCAGTTCAGGGGGCTACTATGGCTACACCTTC.

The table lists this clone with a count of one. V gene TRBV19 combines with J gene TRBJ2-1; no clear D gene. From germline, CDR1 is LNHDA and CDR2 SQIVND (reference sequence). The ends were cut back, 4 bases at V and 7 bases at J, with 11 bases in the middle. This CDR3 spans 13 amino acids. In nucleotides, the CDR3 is TGTGCCAGTAGTACGACAAGCATGAATGAGCAGTTCTTC. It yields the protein CASSTTSMNEQFF.

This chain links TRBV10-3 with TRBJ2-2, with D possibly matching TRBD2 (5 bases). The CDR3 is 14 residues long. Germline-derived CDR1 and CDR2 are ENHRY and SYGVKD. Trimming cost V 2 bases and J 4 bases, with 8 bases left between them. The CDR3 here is CAISEPGLTGELFF. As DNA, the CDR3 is TGTGCCATCAGTGAGCCCGGACTCACCGGGGAGCTGTTTTTT.